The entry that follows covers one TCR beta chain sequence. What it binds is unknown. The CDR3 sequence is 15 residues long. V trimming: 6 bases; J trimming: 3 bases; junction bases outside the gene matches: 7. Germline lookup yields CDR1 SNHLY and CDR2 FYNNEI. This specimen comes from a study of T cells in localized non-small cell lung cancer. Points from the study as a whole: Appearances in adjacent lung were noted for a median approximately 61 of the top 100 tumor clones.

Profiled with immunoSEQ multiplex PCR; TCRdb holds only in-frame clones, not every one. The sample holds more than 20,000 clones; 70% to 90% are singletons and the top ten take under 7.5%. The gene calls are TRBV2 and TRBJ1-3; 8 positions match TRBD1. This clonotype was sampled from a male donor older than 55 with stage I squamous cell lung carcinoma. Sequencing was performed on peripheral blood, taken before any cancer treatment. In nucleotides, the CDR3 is TGTGCCAGCAGCCGGACAGGGACCATTGGAAACACCATATATTTT. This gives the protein CASSRTGTIGNTIYF.